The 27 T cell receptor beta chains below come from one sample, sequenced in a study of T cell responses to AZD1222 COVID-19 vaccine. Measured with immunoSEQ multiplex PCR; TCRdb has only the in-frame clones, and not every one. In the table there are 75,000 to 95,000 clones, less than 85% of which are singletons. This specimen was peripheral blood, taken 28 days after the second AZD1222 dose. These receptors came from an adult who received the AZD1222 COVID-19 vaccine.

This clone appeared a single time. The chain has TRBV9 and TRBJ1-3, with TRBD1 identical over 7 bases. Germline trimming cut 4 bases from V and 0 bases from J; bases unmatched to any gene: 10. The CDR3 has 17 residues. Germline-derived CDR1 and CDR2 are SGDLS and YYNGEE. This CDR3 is CASSPRDSDFSGNTIYF. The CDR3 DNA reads TGTGCCAGCAGCCCTCGGGACAGTGATTTCTCTGGAAACACCATATATTTT.

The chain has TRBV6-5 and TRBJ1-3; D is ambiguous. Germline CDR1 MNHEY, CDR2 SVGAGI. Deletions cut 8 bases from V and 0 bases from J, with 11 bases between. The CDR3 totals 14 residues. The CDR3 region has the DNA TGTGCCAGCGGCCGAAAAAGCTCTGGAAACACCATATATTTT. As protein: CASGRKSSGNTIYF.

The DNA of the CDR3 is TGTGCCACCAGCAGAGTAGCGGGAAAGGGCGAGCAGTACTTC. Its translation: CATSRVAGKGEQYF. The chain combines TRBV15 with TRBJ2-7; 8 nucleotides align to TRBD2. The CDR3 totals 14 residues. V lost 1 base to trimming and J lost 6 bases; unmatched junction nucleotides: 5. Germline values: CDR1 LNHNV, CDR2 YYDKDF (reference sequence).

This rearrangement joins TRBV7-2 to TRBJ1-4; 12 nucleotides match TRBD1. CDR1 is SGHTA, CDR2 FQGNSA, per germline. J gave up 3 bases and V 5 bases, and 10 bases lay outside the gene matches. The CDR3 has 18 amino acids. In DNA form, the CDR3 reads TGTGCCAGCAGCCCCGGGACAGGGGGCTGGGTAGCTAATGAAAAACTGTTTTTT. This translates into CASSPGTGGWVANEKLFF.

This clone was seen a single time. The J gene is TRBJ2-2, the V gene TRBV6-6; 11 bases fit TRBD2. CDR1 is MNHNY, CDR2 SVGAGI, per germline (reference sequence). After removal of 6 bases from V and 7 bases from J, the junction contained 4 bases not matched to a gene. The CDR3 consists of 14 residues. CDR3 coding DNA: TGTGCCAGCAGGACTAGCGGGACGGGCGGGGAGCTGTTTTTT. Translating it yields CASRTSGTGGELFF.

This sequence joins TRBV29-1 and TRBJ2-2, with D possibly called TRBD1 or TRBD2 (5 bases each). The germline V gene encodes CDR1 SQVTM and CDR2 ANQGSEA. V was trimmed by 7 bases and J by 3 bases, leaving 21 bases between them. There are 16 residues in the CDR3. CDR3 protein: CSAEGTGLSDTGELFF. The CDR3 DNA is TGCAGCGCTGAGGGGACGGGGCTGTCGGACACCGGGGAGCTGTTTTTT.

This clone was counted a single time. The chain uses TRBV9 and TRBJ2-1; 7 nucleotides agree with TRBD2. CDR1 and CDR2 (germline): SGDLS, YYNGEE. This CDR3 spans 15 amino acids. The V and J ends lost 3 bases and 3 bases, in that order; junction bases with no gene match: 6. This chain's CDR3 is CASSASGTNYNEQFF. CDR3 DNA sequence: TGTGCCAGCAGCGCTTCCGGGACTAACTACAATGAGCAGTTCTTC.

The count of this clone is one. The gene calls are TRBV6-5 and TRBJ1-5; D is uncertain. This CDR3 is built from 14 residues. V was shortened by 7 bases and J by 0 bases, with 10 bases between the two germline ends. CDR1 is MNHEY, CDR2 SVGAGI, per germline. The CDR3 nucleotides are TGTGCCAGCAACTACCCTTATAGCAATCAGCCCCAGCATTTT. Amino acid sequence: CASNYPYSNQPQHF.

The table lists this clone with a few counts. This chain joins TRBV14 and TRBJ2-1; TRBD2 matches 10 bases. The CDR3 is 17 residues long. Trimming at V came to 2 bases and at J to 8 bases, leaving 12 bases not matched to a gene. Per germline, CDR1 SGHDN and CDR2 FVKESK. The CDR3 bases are TGTGCCAGCAGCCAATTGGTTGGACTAGCGGACGGGGATGAGCAGTTCTTC. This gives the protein CASSQLVGLADGDEQFF.

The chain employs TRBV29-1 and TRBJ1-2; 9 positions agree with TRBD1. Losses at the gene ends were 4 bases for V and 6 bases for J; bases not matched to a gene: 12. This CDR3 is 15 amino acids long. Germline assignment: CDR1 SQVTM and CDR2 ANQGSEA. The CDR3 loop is CSVGNRVGQGHGYTF. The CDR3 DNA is TGCAGCGTTGGGAACCGAGTGGGACAGGGCCATGGCTACACCTTC.

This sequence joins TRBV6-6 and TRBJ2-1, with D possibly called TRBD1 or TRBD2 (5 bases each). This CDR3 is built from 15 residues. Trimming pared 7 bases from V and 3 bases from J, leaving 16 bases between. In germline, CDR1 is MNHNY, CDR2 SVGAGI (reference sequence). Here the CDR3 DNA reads TGTGCCAGCACCCCAAACCGGGGCTTCTACAATGAGCAGTTCTTC. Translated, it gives CASTPNRGFYNEQFF.

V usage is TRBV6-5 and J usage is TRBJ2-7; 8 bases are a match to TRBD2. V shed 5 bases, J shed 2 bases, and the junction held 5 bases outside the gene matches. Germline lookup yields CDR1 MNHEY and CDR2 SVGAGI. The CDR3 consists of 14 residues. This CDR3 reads CASSSGGSTYEQYF. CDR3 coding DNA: TGTGCCAGCAGTAGCGGGGGCTCTACCTACGAGCAGTACTTC.

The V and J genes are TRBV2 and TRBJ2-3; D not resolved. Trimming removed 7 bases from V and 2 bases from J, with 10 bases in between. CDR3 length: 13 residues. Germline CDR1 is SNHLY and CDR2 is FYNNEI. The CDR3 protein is CASKRRNTDTQYF. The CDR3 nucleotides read TGTGCCAGCAAGCGCAGGAACACAGATACGCAGTATTTT.

DNA of the CDR3: TGCAGCGTTGAGTTTTCCGGGACAACCTCCTACGAGCAGTACTTC. Translation gives CSVEFSGTTSYEQYF. The chain uses TRBV29-1 and TRBJ2-7; a possible D gene is TRBD1 (6 bases). The germline V and J ends were trimmed by 3 bases and 0 bases, with 15 bases remaining between them. This CDR3 comprises 15 residues. Looked up from germline, CDR1 is SQVTM and CDR2 is ANQGSEA.

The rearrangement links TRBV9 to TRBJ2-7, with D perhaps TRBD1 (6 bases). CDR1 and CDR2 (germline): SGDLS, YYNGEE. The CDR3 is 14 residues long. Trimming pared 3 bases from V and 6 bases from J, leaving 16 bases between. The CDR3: CASSAQGSSFEQYF. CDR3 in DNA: TGTGCCAGCAGCGCCCAGGGGTCGTCGTTCGAGCAGTACTTC.

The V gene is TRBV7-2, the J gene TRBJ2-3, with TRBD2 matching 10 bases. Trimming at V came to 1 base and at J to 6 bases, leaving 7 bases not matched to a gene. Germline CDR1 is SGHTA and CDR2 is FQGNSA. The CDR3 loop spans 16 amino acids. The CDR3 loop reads CASSLELAGVGDTQYF. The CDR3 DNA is TGTGCCAGCAGCTTAGAGCTAGCGGGAGTCGGGGATACGCAGTATTTT. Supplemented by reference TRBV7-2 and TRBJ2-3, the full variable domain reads GAGVSQSPSNKVTEKGKDVELRCDPISGHTALYWYRQSLGQGLEFLIYFQGNSAPDKSGLPSDRFSAERTGGSVSTLTIQRTQQEDSAVYLCASSLELAGVGDTQYFGPGTRLTVL.

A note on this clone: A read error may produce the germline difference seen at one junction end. The CDR3, as DNA: TGTGCCAGCAGTTTAGGGTCTTACGAGCAGTACTTC. Amino acid sequence: CASSLGSYEQYF. V gene TRBV11-2 combines with J gene TRBJ2-7, with D hard to call. The length of the CDR3 is 12 residues. In germline, CDR1 is SGHAT, CDR2 FQNNGV.

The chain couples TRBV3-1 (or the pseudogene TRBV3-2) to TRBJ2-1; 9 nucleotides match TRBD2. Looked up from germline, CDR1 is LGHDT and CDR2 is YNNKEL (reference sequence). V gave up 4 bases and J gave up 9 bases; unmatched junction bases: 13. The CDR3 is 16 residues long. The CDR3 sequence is CASSPWSAGGQREQFF. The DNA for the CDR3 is TGTGCCAGCAGCCCTTGGTCGGCGGGGGGGCAGCGTGAGCAGTTCTTC.

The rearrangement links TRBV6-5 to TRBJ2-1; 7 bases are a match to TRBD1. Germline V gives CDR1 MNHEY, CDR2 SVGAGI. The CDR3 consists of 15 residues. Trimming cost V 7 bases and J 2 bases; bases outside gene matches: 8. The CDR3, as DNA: TGTGCCAGCACCCGCACAGGGGTCACCTACAATGAGCAGTTCTTC. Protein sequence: CASTRTGVTYNEQFF.

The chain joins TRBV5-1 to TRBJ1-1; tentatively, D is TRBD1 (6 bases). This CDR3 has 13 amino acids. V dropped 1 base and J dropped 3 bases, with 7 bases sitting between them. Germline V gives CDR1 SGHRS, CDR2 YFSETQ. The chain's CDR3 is CASSLRGHTEAFF. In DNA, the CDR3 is TGCGCCAGCAGCTTGCGGGGGCACACTGAAGCTTTCTTT. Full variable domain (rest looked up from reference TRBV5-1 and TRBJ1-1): KAGVTQTPRYLIKTRGQQVTLSCSPISGHRSVSWYQQTPGQGLQFLFEYFSETQRNKGNFPGRFSGRQFSNSRSEMNVSTLELGDSALYLCASSLRGHTEAFFGQGTRLTVV.

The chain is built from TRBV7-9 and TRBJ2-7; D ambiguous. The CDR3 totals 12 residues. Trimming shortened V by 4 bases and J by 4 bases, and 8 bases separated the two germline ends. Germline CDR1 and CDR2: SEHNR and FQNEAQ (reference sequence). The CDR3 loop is CASSSQTYEQYF. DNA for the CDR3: TGTGCCAGCAGCTCACAGACATACGAGCAGTACTTC.

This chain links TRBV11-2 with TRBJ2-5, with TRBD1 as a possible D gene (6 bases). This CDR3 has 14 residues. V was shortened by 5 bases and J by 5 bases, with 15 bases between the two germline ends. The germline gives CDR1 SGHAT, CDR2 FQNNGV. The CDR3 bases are TGTGCCAGCAGCCCCCGGACAGATGGGGAGACCCAGTACTTC. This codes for CASSPRTDGETQYF.

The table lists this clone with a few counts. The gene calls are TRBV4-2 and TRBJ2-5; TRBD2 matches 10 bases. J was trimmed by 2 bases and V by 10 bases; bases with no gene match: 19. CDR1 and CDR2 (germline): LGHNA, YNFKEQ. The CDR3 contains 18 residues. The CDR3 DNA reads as TGTGCCACTCGGGGGCACCTAGCGGGAGTTTTACGGCAAGAGACCCAGTACTTC. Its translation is CATRGHLAGVLRQETQYF.

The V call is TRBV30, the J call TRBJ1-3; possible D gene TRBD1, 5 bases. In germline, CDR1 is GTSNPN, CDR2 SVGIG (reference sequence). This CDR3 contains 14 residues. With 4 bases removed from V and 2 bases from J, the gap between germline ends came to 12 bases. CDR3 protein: CAWNKGIPGNTIYF. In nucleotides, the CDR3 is TGTGCCTGGAATAAGGGGATTCCTGGAAACACCATATATTTT.

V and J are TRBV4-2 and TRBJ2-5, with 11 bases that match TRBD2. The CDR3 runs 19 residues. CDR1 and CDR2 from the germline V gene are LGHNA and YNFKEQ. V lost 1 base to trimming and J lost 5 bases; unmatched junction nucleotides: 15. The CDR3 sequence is CASSQVGLASGRPRETQYF. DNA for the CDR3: TGTGCCAGCAGCCAAGTTGGTCTGGCTAGCGGGAGGCCGCGGGAGACCCAGTACTTC.

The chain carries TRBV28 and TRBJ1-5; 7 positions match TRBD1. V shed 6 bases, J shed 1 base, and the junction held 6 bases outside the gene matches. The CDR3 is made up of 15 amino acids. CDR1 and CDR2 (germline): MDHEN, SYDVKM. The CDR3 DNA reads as TGTGCCAGCAGCCCCGGGACAGCCAGCAATCAGCCCCAGCATTTT. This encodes CASSPGTASNQPQHF.

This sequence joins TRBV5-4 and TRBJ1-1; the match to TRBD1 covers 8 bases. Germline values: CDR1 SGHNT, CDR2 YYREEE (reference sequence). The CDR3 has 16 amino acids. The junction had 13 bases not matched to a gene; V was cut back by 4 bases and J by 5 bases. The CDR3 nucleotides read TGTGCCAGCAGCCCGGCCGGCCAGGGGGCGGCTACTGAAGCTTTCTTT. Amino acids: CASSPAGQGAATEAFF.